Following are 9 T cell receptor beta chains from one sample sequenced in a study of T-cell memory formation after mild COVID-19. TCRdb itself ran the 5' RACE reads through MiXCR, one entry per CDR3 protein. The sample shows 380,000 or so distinct CDR3 sequences, around 14% of them seen only once. Material: PBMCs or a T cell subset sorted from them (not recorded which). These receptor sequences come from a man aged 18 to 30 who had mild COVID-19 (a few samples of this study predate the infection). Cell type and time point are not known.

This rearrangement joins TRBV28 to TRBJ2-4, with TRBD1 matching over 8 bases. The length of the CDR3 is 13 residues. V shed 5 bases, J shed 7 bases, and the junction held 4 bases outside the gene matches. CDR1 and CDR2 from the germline V gene are MDHEN and SYDVKM. CDR3 bases: TGTGCCAGCAGTCCCCGGGACAGGAACATTCAGTACTTC. Translating it yields CASSPRDRNIQYF.

The CDR3 coding sequence is TGCGCCAGCAGCCTACGCGCTAACAGGGACTCCTATAATTCACCCCTCCACTTT. It is translated as CASSLRANRDSYNSPLHF. The chain links TRBV5-1 to TRBJ1-6; perhaps TRBD1 as D (6 bases). CDR3 length: 18 amino acids. Germline V CDR1 and CDR2: SGHRS, YFSETQ. V dropped 4 bases and J dropped 0 bases, with 17 bases sitting between them.

This clonotype appeared many times. The chain carries TRBV20-1 and TRBJ2-1; D might be TRBD2 (5 bases). Germline CDR1 reads DFQATT; CDR2 reads SNEGSKA (reference sequence). V was trimmed by 5 bases and J by 2 bases, leaving 16 bases between them. The CDR3 sequence is 15 residues long. Here the CDR3 DNA reads TGCAGTGCTCGACCCTCTCACGGGGCCTACAATGAGCAGTTCTTC. This codes for CSARPSHGAYNEQFF.

The CDR3 protein is CASGRQGTEQYF. CDR3 sequence (DNA): TGTGCCAGCGGCCGCCAGGGAACCGAGCAGTACTTC. The chain uses TRBV6-1 and TRBJ2-7; D perhaps matches TRBD1 (5 bases). The CDR3 consists of 12 residues. The germline V gene encodes CDR1 MNHNS and CDR2 SASEGT. Trimming took 8 bases from V and 6 from J, leaving 14 bases between them.

This clonotype was counted a few times. J is TRBJ2-2 and V is TRBV29-1; 9 bases line up with TRBD2. The germline V gene encodes CDR1 SQVTM and CDR2 ANQGSEA. The junction had 6 bases not matched to a gene; V was cut back by 4 bases and J by 3 bases. This CDR3 is 15 amino acids long. CDR3 DNA sequence: TGCAGCGTTGTTAGCGGGGGACGGGACACCGGGGAGCTGTTTTTT. Encoded protein: CSVVSGGRDTGELFF.

This clonotype came up many times. The rearrangement links TRBV12-5 to TRBJ2-7, with D maybe TRBD1 (6 bases). This CDR3 is built from 14 residues. V lost 8 bases to trimming and J lost 3 bases, with 17 bases between them. Germline values: CDR1 LGHNT, CDR2 FRNRAP. In nucleotides, the CDR3 is TGTGCTAGTTCCAACAGGGTGGGTAACTACGAGCAGTACTTC. It is translated as CASSNRVGNYEQYF.

The chain uses TRBV7-9 and TRBJ2-7; 9 bases are a match to TRBD1. The junction had 11 bases not matched to a gene; V was cut back by 6 bases and J by 5 bases. Per germline, CDR1 SEHNR and CDR2 FQNEAQ (reference sequence). The CDR3 sequence is 15 residues long. The CDR3 DNA follows: TGTGCCAGCAGGAAATCGGGACAGGGCGGCCACGAGCAGTACTTC. Translating it yields CASRKSGQGGHEQYF.

The table lists this clonotype with a few counts. The chain joins TRBV27 to TRBJ1-5, with TRBD1 identical over 7 bases. V lost 6 bases and J lost 4; bases outside the gene matches: 6. The CDR3 length is 14 residues. Germline V CDR1 and CDR2: MNHEY, SMNVEV (reference sequence). The CDR3 is CASSLRRGNQPQHF. The CDR3 bases are TGTGCCAGCAGCCTCCGCAGGGGGAATCAGCCCCAGCATTTT.

The V and J genes are TRBV5-1 and TRBJ2-6; tentatively, D is TRBD1 (5 bases). The V end was cut by 4 bases, the J end by 1 base, with 9 bases between. The CDR3 is 15 residues long. Germline-derived CDR1 and CDR2 are SGHRS and YFSETQ. The CDR3 sequence is CASSTPGSGANVLTF. The CDR3 DNA is TGCGCCAGCAGCACCCCAGGGTCTGGGGCCAACGTCCTGACTTTC.